Detailed here is one TCR beta chain. Its specificity is unknown. This specimen belongs to a study of shared clonotypes between healthy human individuals. The assay ran at deep level. Generated by immunoSEQ multiplex PCR, the TCRdb table keeps only in-frame clones and is missing some. The table has about 2.4 million clones, roughly 93% seen once. This CDR3 is 14 amino acids long. Germline lookup yields CDR1 MGHDK and CDR2 SYGVNS. The ends were cut back, 1 base at V and 10 bases at J, with 16 bases in the middle. CD4+ cells yielded CD45RA+ naive and CD45RA-negative memory subsets. Study results and limitations: On the whole, naive subsets had larger estimated richness than memory subsets had. Among a few donors, approximately 5.4% of naive CD4 clonotypes were found in common.

The sequence was collected from a man younger than 35 in good health. Some clones in this sample may be carry-over from other donors' samples. Sample: naive CD4+ T cells from PBMCs. Regarding subset: CD45RA+ positively selected. The gene calls are TRBV25-1 and TRBJ1-1, with D unclear. The CDR3 sequence is CASSESVSVWRAFF. The CDR3 nucleotides are TGTGCCAGCAGTGAATCCGTATCGGTTTGGCGAGCTTTCTTT.